This T cell receptor (beta chain) was recovered during a study of shared clonotypes between healthy human individuals. Overall study findings and caveats: What rarefaction showed was incomplete sorted-subset sequencing despite large depth. Only blood was sampled; tissue repertoires likely differ.

Every subset had its genomic DNA shared out evenly among several immunoSEQ plates. TCRdb's table, derived via immunoSEQ multiplex PCR, lists solely in-frame clones and lacks some. The repertoire has 2 million to 2.5 million clones, approximately 95% of them found once; the top ten carry around 0.13%. Only one count was recorded for this clone. Antigen: not known. Germline values: CDR1 LNHDA, CDR2 SQIVND (reference sequence). Trimming stripped 10 bases from V and 1 base from J, with 11 bases between. The CDR3 is made up of 13 amino acids. Every contributor of samples was a Caucasian grown-up residing in Nashville, Tennessee.

The J gene is TRBJ1-5, the V gene TRBV19, with a tentative D call TRBD1 (6 bases). The TCR sequence derives from a young man in good health. Sequencing was performed on naive CD4+ T cells sorted from blood. Subset here: CD45RA+ positively selected. Here the CDR3 DNA reads TGTGCCACAGGGACACCCAGCAATCAGCCCCAGCATTTT. Translating it yields CATGTPSNQPQHF.